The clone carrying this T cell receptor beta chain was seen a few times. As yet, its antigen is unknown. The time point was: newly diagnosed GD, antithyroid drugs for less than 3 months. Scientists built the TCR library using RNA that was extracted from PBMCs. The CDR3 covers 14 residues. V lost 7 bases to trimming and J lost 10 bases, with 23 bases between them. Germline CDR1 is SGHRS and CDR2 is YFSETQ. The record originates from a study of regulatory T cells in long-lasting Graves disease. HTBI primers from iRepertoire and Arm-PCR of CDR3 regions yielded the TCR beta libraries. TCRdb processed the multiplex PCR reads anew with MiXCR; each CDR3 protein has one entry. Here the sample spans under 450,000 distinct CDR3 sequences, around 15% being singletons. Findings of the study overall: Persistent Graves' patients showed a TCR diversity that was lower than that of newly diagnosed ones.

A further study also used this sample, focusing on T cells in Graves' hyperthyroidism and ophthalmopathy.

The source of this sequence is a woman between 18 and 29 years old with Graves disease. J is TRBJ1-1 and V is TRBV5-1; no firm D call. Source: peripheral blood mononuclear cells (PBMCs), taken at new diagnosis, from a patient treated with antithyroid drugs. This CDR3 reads CASAPGAQHPRAFF. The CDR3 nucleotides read TGCGCCAGCGCACCGGGAGCCCAACATCCTCGAGCTTTCTTT.